The 16 T cell receptor beta chains below come from one sample, sequenced in a study of blood T cell repertoires in COVID-19. TCRdb's table, derived via immunoSEQ multiplex PCR, lists solely in-frame clones and lacks some. The table has fewer than 250,000 clones, roughly 84% seen once. The sample comprised PBMCs or T cells enriched from blood (not recorded which). These TCRs come from a woman aged 25 to 39 who had been exposed to COVID-19.

This chain connects TRBV6-6 to TRBJ1-1; TRBD1 agrees at 7 bases. This CDR3 has 16 amino acids. Germline trimming cut 3 bases from V and 3 bases from J; bases unmatched to any gene: 10. Germline V gene sequence: CDR1 MNHNY, CDR2 SVGAGI (reference sequence). CDR3 DNA sequence: TGTGCCAGCAGTTATTCCCACCCAGGGGGAGACACTGAAGCTTTCTTT. Amino acids: CASSYSHPGGDTEAFF.

The genes are TRBV7-6 and TRBJ1-1; TRBD1 is a possible D gene (5 bases). The CDR3 covers 13 residues. V lost 6 bases to trimming and J lost 1 base, with 9 bases between them. Germline V gene sequence: CDR1 SGHVS, CDR2 FNYEAQ. In nucleotides, the CDR3 is TGTGCCAGCAGTGCGGGGGGGAACACTGAAGCTTTCTTT. This gives the protein CASSAGGNTEAFF. Based on the CDR3 plus reference TRBV7-6 and TRBJ1-1, the full variable domain is GAGVSQSPRYKVTKRGQDVALRCDPISGHVSLYWYRQALGQGPEFLTYFNYEAQQDKSGLPNDRFSAERPEGSISTLTIQRTEQRDSAMYRCASSAGGNTEAFFGQGTRLTVV.

This clone appeared a single time. The V gene is TRBV12-3 or TRBV12-4, the J gene TRBJ1-5, with D possibly matching TRBD1 (5 bases). The CDR3 length is 13 residues. V was trimmed by 6 bases and J by 4 bases, leaving 10 bases between them. The CDR3, as DNA: TGTGCCAGCAGAGATTCAGGGAATCAGCCCCAGCATTTT. Translation gives CASRDSGNQPQHF.

The chain links TRBV2 to TRBJ1-4, with 7 bases that match TRBD1. Germline V gene data show CDR1 as SNHLY and CDR2 as FYNNEI. The CDR3 is 16 amino acids. Trimming removed 0 bases from V and 7 bases from J; junction bases left unmatched: 8. CDR3 DNA: TGTGCCAGCAGTGAAGCAGTCACAGGGGTGGGTGAAAAACTGTTTTTT. This translates into CASSEAVTGVGEKLFF.

The rearrangement joins TRBV10-3 to TRBJ1-1; 9 nucleotides line up with TRBD1. The CDR3 sequence is 14 residues long. CDR1 and CDR2 from the germline V gene are ENHRY and SYGVKD. V lost 10 bases to trimming and J lost 5 bases; unmatched junction nucleotides: 11. The CDR3: CATQFGTGNTEAFF. CDR3 bases: TGTGCCACACAATTCGGGACAGGGAATACTGAAGCTTTCTTT.

V usage is TRBV9 and J usage is TRBJ2-1; 11 nucleotides line up with TRBD1. J was trimmed by 10 bases and V by 0 bases; bases with no gene match: 6. The CDR3 is 15 amino acids. The germline V gene encodes CDR1 SGDLS and CDR2 YYNGEE. The CDR3 sequence: CASSVAGQGAWEQFF. CDR3 DNA: TGTGCCAGCAGCGTAGCCGGACAGGGGGCGTGGGAGCAGTTCTTC.

This sequence joins TRBV10-2 and TRBJ1-5, with 10 bases that match TRBD1. The germline V gene has CDR1 WSHSY and CDR2 SAAADI. The V segment lost 8 bases and the J segment 4 bases; nucleotides outside the gene matches: 2. The CDR3 totals 13 residues. The CDR3 DNA is TGCGCCAGCGGGGGACAGGGGAATCAGCCCCAGCATTTT. Its translation: CASGGQGNQPQHF.

The chain combines TRBV7-8 with TRBJ2-3; perhaps TRBD1 as D (5 bases). The CDR3 is 14 amino acids. CDR1 and CDR2 (germline): SGHVS, FQNEAQ. Trimming took off 7 bases at V and 6 bases at J, with 17 bases between the two ends. CDR3 sequence: CASTRAPGLDTQYF. The CDR3 bases are TGTGCCAGCACCAGGGCGCCTGGTCTGGATACGCAGTATTTT.

J is TRBJ2-7 and V is TRBV18, with D possibly being TRBD1 (6 bases). The CDR3 consists of 16 residues. V lost 3 bases to trimming and J lost 0 bases, with 15 bases between them. In germline, CDR1 is KGHSH, CDR2 LQKENI. The CDR3 spells CASSPEVQGSSYEQYF. The CDR3 coding sequence is TGTGCCAGCTCACCGGAAGTGCAGGGGAGCTCCTACGAGCAGTACTTC.

This chain links TRBV7-9 with TRBJ2-7; TRBD1 aligns across 7 bases. Germline CDR1 and CDR2: SEHNR and FQNEAQ (reference sequence). The J segment lost 3 bases and the V segment lost 5 bases, leaving 10 bases of the junction unmatched. This CDR3 contains 15 residues. CDR3: CASSPRTGAVYEQYF. The CDR3 DNA is TGTGCCAGCAGCCCTCGGACAGGAGCAGTCTACGAGCAGTACTTC.

The genes are TRBV9 and TRBJ2-5, with D maybe TRBD2 (6 bases). The CDR3 runs to 14 residues. The germline gives CDR1 SGDLS, CDR2 YYNGEE. V dropped 4 bases and J dropped 0 bases, with 10 bases sitting between them. CDR3 region: CASSPRTNQETQYF. CDR3 nucleotides: TGTGCCAGCAGCCCCCGGACTAACCAAGAGACCCAGTACTTC.

The CDR3 region has the DNA TGTGCCAGCAGCCTACAGGGCGCGAACACCGGGGAGCTGTTTTTT. It is translated as CASSLQGANTGELFF. The chain joins TRBV3-1 (or the pseudogene TRBV3-2) to TRBJ2-2; the D gene is possibly TRBD1 (6 bases). CDR1 and CDR2 (germline): LGHDT, YNNKEL (reference sequence). The length of the CDR3 is 15 residues. Trimming pared 4 bases from V and 0 bases from J, leaving 9 bases between.

The count of this clone is one. V gene TRBV30 combines with J gene TRBJ2-5, with 8 bases matching TRBD1. Germline V gene lookup returns CDR1 GTSNPN and CDR2 SVGIG (reference sequence). V was pared by 4 bases and J by 3 bases, with 13 bases of the junction left unmatched. The CDR3 loop spans 16 amino acids. The DNA of the CDR3 is TGTGCCTGGATTCCGCGACCGGGACAGGAAGAAGAGACCCAGTACTTC. This sequence encodes CAWIPRPGQEEETQYF.

To note about this clone: The sample holds other DNA sequences that translate to the same CDR3. In DNA, the CDR3 is TGTGCCAGTAGTATGGGACAAAACACTGAAGCTTTCTTT. Protein product: CASSMGQNTEAFF. The chain has TRBV19 and TRBJ1-1; a possible D gene is TRBD1 (6 bases). The germline V gene encodes CDR1 LNHDA and CDR2 SQIVND (reference sequence). The ends were cut back, 3 bases at V and 2 bases at J, with 7 bases in the middle. The CDR3 length is 13 residues.

The chain carries TRBV6-5 and TRBJ2-3, with D perhaps TRBD1 (6 bases). The CDR3 sequence is 11 residues long. Per germline, CDR1 MNHEY and CDR2 SVGAGI. The ends were cut back, 7 bases at V and 6 bases at J, with 8 bases in the middle. The CDR3: CASMGADTQYF. CDR3 sequence (DNA): TGTGCCAGCATGGGGGCGGATACGCAGTATTTT.

This chain connects TRBV30 to TRBJ2-7; tentative D call: TRBD1 (6 bases). Germline V gene data show CDR1 as GTSNPN and CDR2 as SVGIG (reference sequence). The ends were cut back, 3 bases at V and 4 bases at J, with 16 bases in the middle. The CDR3 sequence is 14 residues long. CDR3 DNA sequence: TGTGCCTGGAGAGTTGGACAGCGGATTTACGAGCAGTACTTC. Its translation is CAWRVGQRIYEQYF.